Here is one T cell receptor (beta chain) with its context. The antigen remains undetermined. The sample belongs to a study of identical twins. Whole-study findings and limits: Models, which agreed with sharing between unrelated individuals, nonetheless underestimated the out-of-frame TCR alpha sharing seen in monozygotic twins.

The CDR3 runs 16 residues. CDR1 and CDR2 from the germline V gene are MGHRA and YSYEKL. The V gene end was trimmed by 4 bases and the J gene end by 2 bases; junction bases not matched to a gene: 6. TCRdb fed the 5' RACE reads into MiXCR, producing one record per CDR3 protein. The sample yields nearly 650,000 distinct CDR3 sequences, just over 7% seen once. These data also formed part of another study, on yellow fever vaccine responses in identical twins.

Material for sequencing was PBMCs. The sequence was obtained from a woman between 18 and 30 years old in good health. V and J are TRBV4-1 and TRBJ2-5; TRBD2 matches 11 bases. CDR3 coding DNA: TGCGCCAGCAGCCGATTAGCGGGGGGGACACAAGAGACCCAGTACTTC. Residues: CASSRLAGGTQETQYF.